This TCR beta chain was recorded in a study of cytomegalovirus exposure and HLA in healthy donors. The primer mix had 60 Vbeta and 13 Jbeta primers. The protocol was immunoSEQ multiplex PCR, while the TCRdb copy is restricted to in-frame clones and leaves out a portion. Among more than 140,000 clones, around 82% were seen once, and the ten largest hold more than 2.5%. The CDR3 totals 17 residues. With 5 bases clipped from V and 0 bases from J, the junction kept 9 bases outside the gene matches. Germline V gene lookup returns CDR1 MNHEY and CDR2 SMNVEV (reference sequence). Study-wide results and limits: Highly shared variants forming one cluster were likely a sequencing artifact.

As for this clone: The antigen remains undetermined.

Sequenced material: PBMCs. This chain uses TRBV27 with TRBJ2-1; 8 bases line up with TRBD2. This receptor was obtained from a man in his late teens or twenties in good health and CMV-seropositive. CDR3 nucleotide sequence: TGTGCCAGCAGTCCCGGCGGGGGGCTGAGCTCCTACAATGAGCAGTTCTTC. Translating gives CASSPGGGLSSYNEQFF.